A single TCR beta chain is shown here with its context. These data belong to a study of shared clonotypes between healthy human individuals. Deep-level running was used for the assay. Libraries were prepared by immunoSEQ multiplex PCR; TCRdb keeps only in-frame clonotypes and omits some of them. The data contain around 990,000 clones, 70% to 80% of them singletons. CDR1 is SGHRS and CDR2 is YFSETQ in the germline V gene. This CDR3 is built from 13 residues. Trimming removed 0 bases at V and 13 bases at J, with 17 bases between. This clonotype was sampled from a man in his late teens or twenties in good health. Some clones in this sample may be carry-over from other donors' samples. What was sequenced was memory CD4+ T cells from PBMCs. Subset here: CD45RA-negative fraction. V usage is TRBV5-1 and J usage is TRBJ2-7, with TRBD1 as a possible D gene (6 bases). As DNA, the CDR3 is TGCGCCAGCAGCTTGGATGGGCCGGGACAAAATTACTTC. Residues: CASSLDGPGQNYF.